This T cell receptor (beta chain) is from a study of Ad26.COV2.S vaccination and SARS-CoV-2 variants. Profiled with immunoSEQ multiplex PCR; TCRdb holds only in-frame clones, not every one. The table records roughly 700,000 clones, 70% to 90% of them present only once. This CDR3 comprises 15 residues. Germline CDR1 SGHNT, CDR2 YYREEE (reference sequence). The sample's treatment: roughly 20 received Ad26.COV2.S at low or high dose, single or two shots; about 5 received placebo; per-sample allocation not given. Specimens were obtained on day 63 following the first vaccine or placebo injection. Turning to this clone: At one end, the junction sequence differs from germline, possibly due to a read error.

The sample was peripheral blood, taken in a trial of Ad26.COV2.S vaccine versus placebo. The receptor was derived from a person between 18 and 60 years old who received the Ad26.COV2.S COVID-19 vaccine or a placebo. V is TRBV5-4 and J is TRBJ2-7; possibly TRBD2 for D (6 bases). The CDR3 sequence: CASSLGVGTPIRRDF. As DNA, the CDR3 is TGTGCCAGCAGCTTGGGCGTGGGGACTCCAATTCGGAGAGACTTC.